One sample yielded the 3 T cell receptor beta chains listed below, sequenced in a study of T cell repertoires in ileal Crohn's disease. Time point indicated: proximal margin of the surgical specimen (macroscopically non-inflamed). Using immunoSEQ multiplex PCR, the repertoire was profiled, and TCRdb retains in-frame clones only, with some absent. The sample carries 5,500 or so clones, about nine tenths recorded once. The sample taken for sequencing was ileal tissue. All receptors come from an adult with Crohn's disease.

The chain couples TRBV12-1 to TRBJ2-1; the table's D call, TRBD2, has no DNA check behind it. TRBV12-1 is shown as a pseudogene. The CDR3 spans 13 residues. The CDR3 region is CAETSGRSGEQFF. In DNA, the CDR3 is TGTGCCGAAACTAGCGGGAGATCAGGTGAGCAGTTCTTC.

The V call is TRBV11-2, the J call TRBJ2-1; 9 nucleotides agree with TRBD2. Germline CDR1 and CDR2: SGHAT and FQNNGV. The CDR3 sequence is 18 residues long. Trimming took 1 base from V and 0 from J; bases not matched to a gene: 7. The DNA for the CDR3 is TGTGCCAGCAGCTTAGTGGGACGGCGGGGGGGCTCCTACAATGAGCAGTTCTTC. It codes for CASSLVGRRGGSYNEQFF. Complete variable domain (other parts from reference TRBV11-2 and TRBJ2-1): EAGVAQSPRYKIIEKRQSVAFWCNPISGHATLYWYQQILGQGPKLLIQFQNNGVVDDSQLPKDRFSAERLKGVDSTLKIQPAKLEDSAVYLCASSLVGRRGGSYNEQFFGPGTRLTVL.

V gene TRBV10-3 combines with J gene TRBJ1-2; D might be TRBD1 (5 bases). The CDR3 is 12 amino acids. Deletions cut 4 bases from V and 6 bases from J, with 9 bases between. From germline, CDR1 is ENHRY and CDR2 SYGVKD. The CDR3 loop is CAISVTADGYTF. The CDR3 nucleotides are TGTGCCATCAGTGTGACAGCGGATGGCTACACCTTC.